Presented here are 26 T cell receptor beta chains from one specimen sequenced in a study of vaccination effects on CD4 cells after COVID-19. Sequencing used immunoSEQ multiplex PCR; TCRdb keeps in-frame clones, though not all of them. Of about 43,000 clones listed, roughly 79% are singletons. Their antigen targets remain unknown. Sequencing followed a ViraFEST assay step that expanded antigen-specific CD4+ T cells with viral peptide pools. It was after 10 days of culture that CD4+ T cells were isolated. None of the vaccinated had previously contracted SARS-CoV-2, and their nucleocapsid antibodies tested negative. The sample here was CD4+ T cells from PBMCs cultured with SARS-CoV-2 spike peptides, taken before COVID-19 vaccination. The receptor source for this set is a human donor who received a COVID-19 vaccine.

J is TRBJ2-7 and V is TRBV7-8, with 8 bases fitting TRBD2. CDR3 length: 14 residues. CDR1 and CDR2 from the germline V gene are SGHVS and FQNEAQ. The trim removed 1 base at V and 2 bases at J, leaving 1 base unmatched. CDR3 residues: CASSLVAGPYEQYV. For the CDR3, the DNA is TGTGCCAGCAGCTTAGTAGCGGGGCCCTACGAGCAGTACGTC.

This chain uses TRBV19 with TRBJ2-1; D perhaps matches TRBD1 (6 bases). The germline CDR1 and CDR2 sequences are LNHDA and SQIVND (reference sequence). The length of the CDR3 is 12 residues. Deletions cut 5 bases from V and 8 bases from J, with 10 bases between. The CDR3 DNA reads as TGTGCCAGTAGTCTGACAGGAGATGAGCAGTTCTTC. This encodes CASSLTGDEQFF.

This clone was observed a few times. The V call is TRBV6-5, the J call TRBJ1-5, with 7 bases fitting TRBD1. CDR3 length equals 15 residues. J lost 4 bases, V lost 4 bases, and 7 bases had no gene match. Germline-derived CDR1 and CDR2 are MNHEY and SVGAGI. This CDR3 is CASSLAQGTNQPQHF. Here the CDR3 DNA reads TGTGCCAGCAGTTTAGCACAGGGGACAAATCAGCCCCAGCATTTT.

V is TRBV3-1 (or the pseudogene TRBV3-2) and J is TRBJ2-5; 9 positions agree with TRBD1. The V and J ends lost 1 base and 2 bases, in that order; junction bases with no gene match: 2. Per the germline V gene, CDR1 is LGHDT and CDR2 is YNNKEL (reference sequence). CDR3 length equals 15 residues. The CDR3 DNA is TGTGCCAGCAGCCAAGGCGGGACAGGGCAAGAGACCCAGTACTTC. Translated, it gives CASSQGGTGQETQYF.

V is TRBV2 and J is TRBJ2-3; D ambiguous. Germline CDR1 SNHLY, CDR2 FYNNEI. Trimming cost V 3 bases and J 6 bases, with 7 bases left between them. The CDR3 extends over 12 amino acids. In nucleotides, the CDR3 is TGTGCCAGCAGTGAGTCAGGCGATACGCAGTATTTT. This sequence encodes CASSESGDTQYF. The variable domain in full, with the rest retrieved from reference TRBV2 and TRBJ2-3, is EPEVTQTPSHQVTQMGQEVILRCVPISNHLYFYWYRQILGQKVEFLVSFYNNEISEKSEIFDDQFSVERPDGSNFTLKIRSTKLEDSAMYFCASSESGDTQYFGPGTRLTVL.

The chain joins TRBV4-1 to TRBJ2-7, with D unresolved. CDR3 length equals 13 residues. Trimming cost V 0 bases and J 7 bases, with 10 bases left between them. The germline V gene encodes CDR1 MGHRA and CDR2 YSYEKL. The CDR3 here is CASSQDRVGEQYV. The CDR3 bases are TGCGCCAGCAGCCAAGATAGGGTAGGGGAGCAGTACGTC.

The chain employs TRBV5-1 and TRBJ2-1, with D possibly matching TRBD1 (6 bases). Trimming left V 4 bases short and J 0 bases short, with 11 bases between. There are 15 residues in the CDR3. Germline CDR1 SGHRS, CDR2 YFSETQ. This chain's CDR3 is CASSRGQSSYNEQFF. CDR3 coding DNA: TGCGCCAGCAGCCGTGGACAGAGCTCCTACAATGAGCAGTTCTTC.

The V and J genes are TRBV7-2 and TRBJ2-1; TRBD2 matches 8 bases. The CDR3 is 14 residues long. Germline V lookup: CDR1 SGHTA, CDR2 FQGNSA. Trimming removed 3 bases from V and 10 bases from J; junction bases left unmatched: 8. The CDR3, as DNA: TGTGCCAGCAGCTTGCAGCGGGGGTCCCAGGAGCAGTTCTTC. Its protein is CASSLQRGSQEQFF.

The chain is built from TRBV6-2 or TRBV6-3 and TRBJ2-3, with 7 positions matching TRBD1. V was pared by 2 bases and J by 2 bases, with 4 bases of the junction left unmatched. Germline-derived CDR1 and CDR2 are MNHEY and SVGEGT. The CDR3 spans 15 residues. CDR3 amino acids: CASSYADRVTDTQYF. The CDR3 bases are TGTGCCAGCAGTTACGCAGACAGGGTCACAGATACGCAGTATTTT.

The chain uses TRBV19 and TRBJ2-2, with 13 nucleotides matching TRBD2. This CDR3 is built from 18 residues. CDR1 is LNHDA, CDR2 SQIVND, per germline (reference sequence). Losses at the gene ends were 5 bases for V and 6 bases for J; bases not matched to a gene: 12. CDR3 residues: CASSFLLAGGPGAGELFF. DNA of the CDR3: TGTGCCAGTAGTTTCCTACTAGCGGGGGGGCCGGGGGCCGGGGAGCTGTTTTTT.

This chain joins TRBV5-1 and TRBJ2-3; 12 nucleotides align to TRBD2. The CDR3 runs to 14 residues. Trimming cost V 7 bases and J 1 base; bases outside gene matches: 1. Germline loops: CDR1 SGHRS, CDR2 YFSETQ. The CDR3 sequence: CASSSGGGTDTQYF. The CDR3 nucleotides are TGCGCCAGCTCTAGCGGGGGGGGCACAGATACGCAGTATTTT.

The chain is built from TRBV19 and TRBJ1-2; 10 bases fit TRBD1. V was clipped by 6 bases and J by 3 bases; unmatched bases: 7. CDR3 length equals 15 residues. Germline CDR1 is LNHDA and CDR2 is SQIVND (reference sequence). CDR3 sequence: CASRPGTGADYGYTF. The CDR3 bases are TGTGCCAGTAGACCCGGGACAGGGGCCGACTATGGCTACACCTTC.

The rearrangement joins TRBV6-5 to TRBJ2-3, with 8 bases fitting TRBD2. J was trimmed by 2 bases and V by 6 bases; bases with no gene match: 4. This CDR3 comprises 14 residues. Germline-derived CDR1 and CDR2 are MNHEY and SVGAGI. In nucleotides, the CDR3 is TGTGCCAGCAGAGCGGGGGCCGCCACAGATACGCAGTATTTT. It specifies CASRAGAATDTQYF.

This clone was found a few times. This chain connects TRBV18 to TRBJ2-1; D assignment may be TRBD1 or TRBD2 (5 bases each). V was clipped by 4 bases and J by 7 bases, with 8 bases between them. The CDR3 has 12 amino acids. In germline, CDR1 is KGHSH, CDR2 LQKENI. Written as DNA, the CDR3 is TGTGCCAGCTCACGCAGGGAGAATGAGCAGTTCTTC. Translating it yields CASSRRENEQFF.

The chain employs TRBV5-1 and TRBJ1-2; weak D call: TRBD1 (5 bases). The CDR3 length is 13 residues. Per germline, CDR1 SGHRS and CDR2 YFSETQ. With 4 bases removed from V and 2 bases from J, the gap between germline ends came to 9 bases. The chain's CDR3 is CASSPGRNYGYTF. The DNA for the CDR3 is TGCGCCAGCAGCCCGGGACGGAACTATGGCTACACCTTC.

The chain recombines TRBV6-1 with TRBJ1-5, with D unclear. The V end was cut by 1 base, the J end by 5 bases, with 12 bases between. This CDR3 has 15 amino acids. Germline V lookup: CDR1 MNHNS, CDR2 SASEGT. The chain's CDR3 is CASSEVTGFYQPQHF. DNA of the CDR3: TGTGCCAGCAGTGAAGTAACGGGATTTTATCAGCCCCAGCATTTT.

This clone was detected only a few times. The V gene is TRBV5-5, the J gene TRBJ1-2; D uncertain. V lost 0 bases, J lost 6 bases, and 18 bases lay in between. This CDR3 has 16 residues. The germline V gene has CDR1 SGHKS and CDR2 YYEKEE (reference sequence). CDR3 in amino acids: CASSLVSQVGWDGYTF. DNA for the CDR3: TGTGCCAGCAGCTTGGTTTCCCAGGTGGGGTGGGATGGCTACACCTTC.

CDR3 sequence (DNA): TGTGCCACCAGTGATTTAGGAACAGCGGGGACAGATACGCAGTATTTT. Residues: CATSDLGTAGTDTQYF. V gene TRBV24-1 combines with J gene TRBJ2-3; 7 bases are a match to TRBD2. This CDR3 region has 16 residues. Germline lookup yields CDR1 KGHDR and CDR2 SFDVKD. V was clipped by 1 base and J by 3 bases; unmatched bases: 6.

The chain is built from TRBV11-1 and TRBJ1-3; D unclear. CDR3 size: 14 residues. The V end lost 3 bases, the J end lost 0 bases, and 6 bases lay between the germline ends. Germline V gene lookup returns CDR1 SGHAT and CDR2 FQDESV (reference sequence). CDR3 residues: CASSFDFSGNTIYF. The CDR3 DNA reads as TGTGCCAGCAGCTTTGATTTCTCTGGAAACACCATATATTTT.

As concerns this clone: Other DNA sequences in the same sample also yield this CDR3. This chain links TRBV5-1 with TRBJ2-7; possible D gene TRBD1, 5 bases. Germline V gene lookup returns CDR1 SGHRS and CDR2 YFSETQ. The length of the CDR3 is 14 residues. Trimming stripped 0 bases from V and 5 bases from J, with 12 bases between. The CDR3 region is CASSLGQGTHEQYV. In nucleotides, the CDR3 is TGCGCCAGCAGCTTGGGGCAGGGTACCCACGAGCAGTACGTC.

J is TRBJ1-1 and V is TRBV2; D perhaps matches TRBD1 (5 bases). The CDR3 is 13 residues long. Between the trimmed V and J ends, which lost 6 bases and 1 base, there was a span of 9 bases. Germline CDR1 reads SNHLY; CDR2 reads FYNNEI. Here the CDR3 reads CASSGDWNTEAFF. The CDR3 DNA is TGTGCCAGCAGCGGGGACTGGAACACTGAAGCTTTCTTT.

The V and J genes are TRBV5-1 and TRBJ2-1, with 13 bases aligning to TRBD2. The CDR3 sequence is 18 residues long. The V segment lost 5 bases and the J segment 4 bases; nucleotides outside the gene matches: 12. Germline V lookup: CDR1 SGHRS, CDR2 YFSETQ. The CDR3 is CASSRIGTSGMTYNEQFF. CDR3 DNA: TGCGCCAGCAGTCGTATAGGGACTAGCGGGATGACATACAATGAGCAGTTCTTC.

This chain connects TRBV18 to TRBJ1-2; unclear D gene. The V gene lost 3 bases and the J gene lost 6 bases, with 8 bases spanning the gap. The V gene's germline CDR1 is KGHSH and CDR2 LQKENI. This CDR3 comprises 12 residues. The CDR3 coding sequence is TGTGCCAGCTCACCTGCCCTTGATGGCTACACCTTC. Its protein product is CASSPALDGYTF.

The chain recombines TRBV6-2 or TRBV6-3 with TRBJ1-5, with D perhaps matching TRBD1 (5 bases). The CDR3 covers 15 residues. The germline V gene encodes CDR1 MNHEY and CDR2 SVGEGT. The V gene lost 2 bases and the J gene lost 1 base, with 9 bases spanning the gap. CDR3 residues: CASSYAGGSNQPQHF. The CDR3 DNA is TGTGCCAGCAGTTACGCGGGGGGGAGCAATCAGCCCCAGCATTTT.

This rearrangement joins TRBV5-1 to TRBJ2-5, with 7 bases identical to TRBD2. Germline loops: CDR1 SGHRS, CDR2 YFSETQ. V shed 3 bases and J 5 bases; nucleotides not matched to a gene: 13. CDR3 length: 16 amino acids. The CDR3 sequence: CASSSGPIRAGETQYF. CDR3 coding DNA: TGCGCCAGCAGCTCTGGGCCGATACGAGCGGGGGAGACCCAGTACTTC. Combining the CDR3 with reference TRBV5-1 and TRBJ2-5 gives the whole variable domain KAGVTQTPRYLIKTRGQQVTLSCSPISGHRSVSWYQQTPGQGLQFLFEYFSETQRNKGNFPGRFSGRQFSNSRSEMNVSTLELGDSALYLCASSSGPIRAGETQYFGPGTRLLVL.

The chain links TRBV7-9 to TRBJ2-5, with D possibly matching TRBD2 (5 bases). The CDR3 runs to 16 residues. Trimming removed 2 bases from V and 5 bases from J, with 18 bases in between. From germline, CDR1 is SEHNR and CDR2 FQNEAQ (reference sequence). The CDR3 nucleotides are TGTGCCAGCAGCTTACCGCTCGGGGTGGAGTGGGAGACCCAGTACTTC. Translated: CASSLPLGVEWETQYF.